A single sample gave rise to the 24 T cell receptor beta chains below, sequenced in a study of blood T cells in healthy people across ages. Primed by a sample-barcoded 5' primer and a J-beta primer mix, a second PCR proceeded for about 7 to 12 cycles. TCRdb re-analysed the 5' RACE reads in MiXCR, keeping a single row per CDR3 protein. Here the sample spans fewer than 2,000,000 distinct CDR3 sequences, roughly 32% being singletons. Sequenced sample: blood. These receptors came from a woman aged 30 to 39 in good health.

The CDR3 DNA sequence: TGTGCCAGCAGTTTAGTGAGGCAGACGACAACCGATGAAGCTTTCTTT. Its protein is CASSLVRQTTTDEAFF. The rearrangement uses TRBV28 and TRBJ1-1; no clear D. CDR1 is MDHEN and CDR2 is SYDVKM in the germline V gene. V was cut by 2 bases and J by 7 bases, with 20 bases left in between. The CDR3 sequence is 16 residues long.

The genes are TRBV4-2 and TRBJ1-6; 7 nucleotides match TRBD1. The CDR3 is 15 residues long. V lost 2 bases to trimming and J lost 9 bases; unmatched junction nucleotides: 7. The germline CDR1 and CDR2 sequences are LGHNA and YNFKEQ. The CDR3 DNA is TGTGCCAGCAGCCAACCAGACAGGGAGACTTCACCCCTCCACTTT. Translated: CASSQPDRETSPLHF.

This clonotype was seen a handful of times. CDR3 nucleotide sequence: TGCGCCAGCAGCTTGTCCGTCGGCAGGTCTGGCGAGCAGTACTTC. It codes for CASSLSVGRSGEQYF. The chain couples TRBV5-1 to TRBJ2-7; no clear D. V shed 1 base and J shed 6 bases, with 17 bases lying between them. In germline, CDR1 is SGHRS, CDR2 YFSETQ. The CDR3 totals 15 residues.

Of note for this clonotype: A much larger clone lies one base from this, so it may be a read error. The DNA for the CDR3 is TGCGCCAGCGGCCAAGCCGGGCGCCAAGAGACCCAGTACTTC. It yields the protein CASGQAGRQETQYF. This rearrangement joins TRBV4-1 to TRBJ2-5; no clear D. Germline V gives CDR1 MGHRA, CDR2 YSYEKL. The CDR3 totals 14 residues.

The chain uses TRBV18 and TRBJ2-4; TRBD2 matches 10 bases. Germline CDR1 and CDR2: KGHSH and LQKENI. Unmatched junction bases numbered 14, after V lost 3 bases and J lost 0 bases. The CDR3 is made up of 20 amino acids. CDR3 protein: CASSPKSRTSGPLAKNIQYF. In DNA, the CDR3 is TGTGCCAGCTCACCCAAATCCCGGACTAGCGGACCCTTAGCCAAAAACATTCAGTACTTC.

In this sample, this clonotype turned up many times. This chain connects TRBV5-1 to TRBJ2-5, with D tentatively TRBD2 (6 bases). Germline V gene sequence: CDR1 SGHRS, CDR2 YFSETQ. The CDR3 sequence is 13 residues long. Trimming took 7 bases from V and 4 from J, leaving 14 bases between them. The CDR3 nucleotides read TGCGCCAGCTCGACCGGGAGTGGAGAGACCCAGTACTTC. This encodes CASSTGSGETQYF.

The chain is built from TRBV7-9 and TRBJ2-7; TRBD1 matches at 7 bases. J was trimmed by 4 bases and V by 10 bases; bases with no gene match: 10. CDR1 and CDR2 (germline): SEHNR, FQNEAQ (reference sequence). The CDR3 extends over 13 amino acids. The CDR3 DNA reads as TGTGCCACCTGGGACAGTGCCTATTACGAGCAGTACTTC. It codes for CATWDSAYYEQYF.

This rearrangement joins TRBV13 to TRBJ2-1; the D gene is possibly TRBD2 (6 bases). This CDR3 is 16 amino acids long. Germline values: CDR1 PRHDT, CDR2 FYEKMQ (reference sequence). The V end lost 0 bases, the J end lost 4 bases, and 13 bases lay between the germline ends. CDR3 protein: CASSLGGSGKYNEQFF. The CDR3 DNA follows: TGTGCCAGCAGCTTAGGTGGTAGCGGAAAATACAATGAGCAGTTCTTC.

The V and J genes are TRBV7-9 and TRBJ2-3; 7 positions match TRBD1. There are 13 residues in the CDR3. Trimming at V came to 6 bases and at J to 6 bases, leaving 6 bases not matched to a gene. CDR1 is SEHNR and CDR2 is FQNEAQ in the germline V gene (reference sequence). Written as DNA, the CDR3 is TGTGCCAGCAGAGGGCAGGGGGTGGATACGCAGTATTTT. This sequence encodes CASRGQGVDTQYF.

Only one count was recorded for this clonotype. V gene TRBV6-6 combines with J gene TRBJ2-7; 7 nucleotides align to TRBD2. The CDR3 spans 16 residues. CDR1 MNHNY and CDR2 SVGAGI come from the germline V gene (reference sequence). The V gene end was trimmed by 8 bases and the J gene end by 7 bases; junction bases not matched to a gene: 20. CDR3 coding DNA: TGTGCCAGCTTGAGTATAGGCGGGGGATCCTACAATGAGCAGTACTTC. Its protein product is CASLSIGGGSYNEQYF.

Only a few counts were recorded for this clonotype. This sequence joins TRBV30 and TRBJ2-7; 13 nucleotides line up with TRBD2. The CDR3 has 15 residues. V was clipped by 2 bases and J by 6 bases; unmatched bases: 7. Germline loops: CDR1 GTSNPN, CDR2 SVGIG (reference sequence). The CDR3 loop reads CAWSKMGLAGREQYF. CDR3 bases: TGTGCCTGGAGTAAGATGGGACTAGCGGGACGCGAGCAGTACTTC.

At least ten counts were recorded for this clonotype. This chain connects TRBV12-5 to TRBJ2-5, with D possibly being TRBD1 (6 bases). The germline gives CDR1 LGHNT, CDR2 FRNRAP. This CDR3 has 13 amino acids. Trimming took 5 bases from V and 4 from J, leaving 11 bases between them. CDR3 sequence reads: CASGLAGVETQYF. The CDR3 DNA sequence: TGTGCTAGTGGTCTCGCAGGGGTAGAGACCCAGTACTTC.

This clonotype appeared many times. A junction end diverges from the germline sequence, so it may reflect a read error. The chain combines TRBV5-1 with TRBJ1-1; possible D gene TRBD1, 6 bases. Germline loops: CDR1 SGHRS, CDR2 YFSETQ. This CDR3 comprises 14 residues. CDR3 region: CASSLTGVNTEAFF. The DNA for the CDR3 is TGTGCCAGCAGCTTGACAGGCGTGAACACTGAAGCTTTCTTT.

The chain recombines TRBV12-3 or TRBV12-4 with TRBJ1-1; perhaps TRBD1 as D (5 bases). The CDR3 extends over 13 amino acids. V was cut by 1 base and J by 10 bases, with 13 bases left in between. CDR3 amino acids: CASSLVGDLGAFF. Here the CDR3 DNA reads TGTGCCAGCAGTTTAGTAGGGGACTTGGGAGCTTTCTTT.

This clonotype was detected only a few times. The genes are TRBV29-1 and TRBJ2-3; no clear D gene. Germline CDR1 reads SQVTM; CDR2 reads ANQGSEA. The CDR3 loop spans 13 amino acids. Deletions cut 2 bases from V and 0 bases from J, with 6 bases between. CDR3 loop: CSVEPQSTDTQYF. CDR3 sequence (DNA): TGCAGCGTTGAACCCCAGAGCACAGATACGCAGTATTTT.

To note about this clonotype: Mismatch with germline at one junction end may stem from a read error. The rearrangement joins TRBV10-3 to TRBJ1-1; D uncertain. The CDR3 sequence is 13 residues long. Germline V gene lookup returns CDR1 ENHRY and CDR2 SYGVKD. The CDR3 sequence: CAISGTMNIEAFF. In DNA, the CDR3 is TGTGCCATCAGTGGTACTATGAACATTGAAGCTTTCTTT.

This clonotype was counted between two and nine times. The J gene is TRBJ2-1, the V gene TRBV5-1, with D possibly TRBD2 on 5 matching bases. Germline CDR1 reads SGHRS; CDR2 reads YFSETQ. CDR3 length: 16 residues. Between the trimmed V and J ends, which lost 4 bases and 0 bases, there was a span of 14 bases. CDR3 sequence reads: CASSPVSESSYNEQFF. The CDR3 region has the DNA TGCGCCAGCAGCCCCGTTAGCGAGAGCTCCTACAATGAGCAGTTCTTC.

The chain carries TRBV29-1 and TRBJ2-5; D possibly corresponds to TRBD2 (7 bases). This CDR3 has 12 amino acids. The V end was cut by 7 bases, the J end by 4 bases, with 13 bases between. Germline-derived CDR1 and CDR2 are SQVTM and ANQGSEA. The DNA for the CDR3 is TGCAGCGAGAAGGGGGGGGGAGAGACCCAGTACTTC. It encodes CSEKGGGETQYF.

This sequence joins TRBV11-2 and TRBJ2-2, with 8 bases aligning to TRBD1. The CDR3 is 16 amino acids. With 4 bases clipped from V and 7 bases from J, the junction kept 11 bases outside the gene matches. CDR1 and CDR2 from the germline V gene are SGHAT and FQNNGV. The chain's CDR3 is CASSSWTGMSGGELFF. The CDR3 DNA sequence: TGTGCCAGCAGCTCATGGACAGGGATGAGTGGCGGGGAGCTGTTTTTT. Filled out from reference TRBV11-2 and TRBJ2-2, the complete variable domain reads EAGVAQSPRYKIIEKRQSVAFWCNPISGHATLYWYQQILGQGPKLLIQFQNNGVVDDSQLPKDRFSAERLKGVDSTLKIQPAKLEDSAVYLCASSSWTGMSGGELFFGEGSRLTVL.

This clonotype was seen a few times. J is TRBJ2-5 and V is TRBV20-1; the match to TRBD2 covers 9 bases. The germline V gene has CDR1 DFQATT and CDR2 SNEGSKA (reference sequence). J lost 5 bases, V lost 6 bases, and 7 bases had no gene match. This CDR3 region has 13 residues. The CDR3 nucleotides read TGCAGTGCAAGGACTAGCGTGAGTGAGACCCAGTACTTC. It translates to CSARTSVSETQYF.

Details on this clonotype: The junction does not match germline at one end; this may be a read error. This rearrangement joins TRBV20-1 to TRBJ2-5; the match to TRBD2 covers 7 bases. Germline loops: CDR1 DFQATT, CDR2 SNEGSKA (reference sequence). This CDR3 is 14 amino acids long. As DNA, the CDR3 is TGCAGTGCTAGACTAGCGGTATCCCAAGAGACCCGGTACTTC. It encodes CSARLAVSQETRYF.

This chain connects TRBV7-8 to TRBJ2-7, with D possibly TRBD2 on 5 matching bases. This CDR3 spans 11 amino acids. Germline CDR1 SGHVS, CDR2 FQNEAQ. The ends were cut back, 3 bases at V and 6 bases at J, with 6 bases in the middle. The CDR3: CASSFTSEQYF. For the CDR3, the DNA is TGTGCCAGCAGCTTTACTAGCGAGCAGTACTTC.

The chain carries TRBV5-1 and TRBJ2-3; 8 bases fit TRBD1. J gave up 2 bases and V 4 bases, and 12 bases lay outside the gene matches. This CDR3 is 17 amino acids long. The germline CDR1 and CDR2 sequences are SGHRS and YFSETQ. CDR3 coding DNA: TGCGCCAGCAGCGGACAGGGCTCTCAACTATACACAGATACGCAGTATTTT. It is translated as CASSGQGSQLYTDTQYF. Combining the CDR3 with reference TRBV5-1 and TRBJ2-3 gives the whole variable domain KAGVTQTPRYLIKTRGQQVTLSCSPISGHRSVSWYQQTPGQGLQFLFEYFSETQRNKGNFPGRFSGRQFSNSRSEMNVSTLELGDSALYLCASSGQGSQLYTDTQYFGPGTRLTVL.

The rearrangement joins TRBV19 to TRBJ2-5; the match to TRBD2 covers 12 bases. This CDR3 has 17 amino acids. The V segment lost 5 bases and the J segment 2 bases; nucleotides outside the gene matches: 9. In germline, CDR1 is LNHDA, CDR2 SQIVND (reference sequence). The CDR3 reads CASSLGLAGTFQETQYF. CDR3 in DNA: TGTGCCAGTAGTCTGGGACTAGCGGGTACCTTTCAAGAGACCCAGTACTTC.